This TCR beta chain was profiled in a study of blood T cell repertoires in COVID-19. At the level of the study: Material from acute and convalescent COVID-19 was sourced from the United States, Italy and Spain.

The germline V gene has CDR1 MGHDK and CDR2 SYGVNS. This CDR3 is 13 amino acids long. Unmatched junction bases numbered 5, after V lost 5 bases and J lost 8 bases. Sequenced by immunoSEQ multiplex PCR; TCRdb stores in-frame clones only, minus some. Of about 390,000 clones in the sample, approximately 90% were seen once. Cohort placement rested on clinical history that participants reported themselves. This TCR was recovered from a woman aged 45 to 65 who had recovered from COVID-19. The gene calls are TRBV25-1 and TRBJ1-4, with TRBD1 matching over 7 bases. Source material: PBMCs or T cells enriched from blood (not recorded which). In DNA, the CDR3 is TGTGCCAGCAGTCAGGGGGGTAGGGAAAAACTGTTTTTT. Translated: CASSQGGREKLFF.